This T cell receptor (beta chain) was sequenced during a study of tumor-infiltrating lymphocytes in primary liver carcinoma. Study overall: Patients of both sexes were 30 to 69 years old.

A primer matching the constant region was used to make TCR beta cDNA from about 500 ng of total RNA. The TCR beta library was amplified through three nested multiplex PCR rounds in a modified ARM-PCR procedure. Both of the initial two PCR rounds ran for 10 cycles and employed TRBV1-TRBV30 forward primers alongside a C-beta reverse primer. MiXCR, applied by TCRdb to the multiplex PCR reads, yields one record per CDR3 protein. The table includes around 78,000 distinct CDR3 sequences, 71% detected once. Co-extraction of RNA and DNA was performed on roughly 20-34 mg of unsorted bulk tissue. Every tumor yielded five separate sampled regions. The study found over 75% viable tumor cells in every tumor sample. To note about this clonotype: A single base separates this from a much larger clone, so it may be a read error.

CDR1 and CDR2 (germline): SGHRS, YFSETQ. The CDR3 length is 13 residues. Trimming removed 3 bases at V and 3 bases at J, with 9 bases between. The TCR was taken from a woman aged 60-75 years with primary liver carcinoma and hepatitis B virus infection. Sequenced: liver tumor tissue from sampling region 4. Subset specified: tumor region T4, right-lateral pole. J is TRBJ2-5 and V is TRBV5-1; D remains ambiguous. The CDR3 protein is CASSSHQKETQYF. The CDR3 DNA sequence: TGCGCCAGCAGCTCGCATCAGAAAGAGACCCAGTACTTC.